Below, one T cell receptor (beta chain) is given with its context. Its antigen is currently unknown. This entry comes from a study of post-analysis software for immune sequencing data. cDNA libraries of TCR beta carried unique molecular identifiers. T cells numbering about 0.95 to 10 million gave rise to some 520,000 cDNA molecules. TCRdb re-called the PCR reads with MiXCR, one entry per CDR3 protein. The table records 150,000 to 200,000 distinct CDR3 sequences, around 36% of them present only once. V lost 0 bases, J lost 3 bases, and 11 bases lay in between. Germline assignment: CDR1 GTSNPN and CDR2 SVGIG (reference sequence). The CDR3 sequence is 14 residues long. Study results and limitations: Controls had lower frequencies than patients of a handful of TRBV segments, which included TRBV5-6, TRBV5-1 and TRBV20-1. Analysis by F measure revealed that same-batch samples clustered strongly together. Multiple sclerosis patients had significantly lower normalized Chao1 diversity than controls.

The rearrangement links TRBV30 to TRBJ1-1; possible D gene TRBD1, 6 bases. Source: blood, taken after autologous hematopoietic stem cell transplantation. The source of this sequence is a girl between 10 and 17 years old with multiple sclerosis. The CDR3 DNA reads TGTGCCTGGAGTGTGGGGGCGAGGTACACTGAAGCTTTCTTT. This translates into CAWSVGARYTEAFF.